These T cell receptor beta chains were read from a single sample in a study of shared clonotypes between healthy human individuals. Sequencing was performed with immunoSEQ multiplex PCR; in TCRdb, only in-frame clones are kept and a portion is missing. The sample includes roughly 500,000 clones, around 73% of them seen just once. Sequenced material: PBMCs. All receptors come from a woman aged 35 to 49 in good health. Some clones in this sample may be carry-over from other donors' samples. Both conserved end residues are part of each CDR3. A D gene is named only where the DNA matches it firmly. Only part of the rows carry a size: once, few, many, or a class if the clone is expanded.

size: -
D: -
V: TRBV19
J: TRBJ2-1
CDR3: CASDRGYEQFF
DNA: TGTGCCAGTGATAGGGGATATGAGCAGTTCTTC

size: few
D: TRBD1
V: TRBV7-6
J: TRBJ2-7
CDR3: CASSRSQGALNEQYF
DNA: TGTGCCAGCAGCCGCTCACAGGGGGCTCTGAACGAGCAGTACTTC

size: -
D: TRBD2
V: TRBV5-6
J: TRBJ2-1
CDR3: CASSPAGLAGNEQFF
DNA: TGTGCCAGCAGCCCGGCGGGACTAGCGGGCAATGAGCAGTTCTTC

size: -
D: -
V: TRBV6-6
J: TRBJ2-1
CDR3: CASSPPGGSYNEQFF
DNA: TGTGCCAGCAGTCCCCCAGGAGGATCCTACAATGAGCAGTTCTTC

size: -
D: TRBD2
V: TRBV7-2
J: TRBJ2-2
CDR3: CASSPGLAPGELFF
DNA: TGTGCCAGCAGCCCGGGACTAGCCCCCGGGGAGCTGTTTTTT

size: -
D: -
V: TRBV4-1
J: TRBJ2-2
CDR3: CASSQRENTGELFF
DNA: TGCGCCAGCAGCCAACGAGAGAACACCGGGGAGCTGTTTTTT

size: -
D: -
V: TRBV7-9
J: TRBJ2-1
CDR3: CASSPGVSEQFF
DNA: TGTGCCAGCAGTCCGGGGGTAAGCGAGCAGTTCTTC

size: -
D: TRBD1
V: TRBV7-9
J: TRBJ1-5
CDR3: CASSLTGQGAAQPQHF
DNA: TGTGCCAGCAGCCTAACCGGACAGGGGGCAGCTCAGCCCCAGCATTTT

size: -
D: -
V: TRBV6-4
J: TRBJ1-4
CDR3: CASSPKSEKLFF
DNA: TGTGCCAGCAGCCCCAAGAGTGAAAAACTGTTTTTT

size: -
D: -
V: TRBV7-8
J: TRBJ1-5
CDR3: CASSPKATPRLAGEIDQPQHF
DNA: TGTGCCAGCAGCCCAAAGGCGACACCCAGACTAGCGGGAGAGATCGATCAGCCCCAGCATTTT

size: -
D: TRBD1
V: TRBV13
J: TRBJ2-1
CDR3: CASSLGIDRGHNEQFF
DNA: TGTGCCAGCAGCTTAGGCATCGACAGGGGGCACAATGAGCAGTTCTTC

size: -
D: -
V: TRBV18
J: TRBJ2-5
CDR3: CASSPWGIRETQYF
DNA: TGTGCCAGCTCACCATGGGGCATCCGAGAGACCCAGTACTTC

size: -
D: -
V: TRBV2
J: TRBJ1-5
CDR3: CASSEFGGQPQHF
DNA: TGTGCCAGCAGTGAATTCGGGGGTCAGCCCCAGCATTTT

size: -
D: -
V: TRBV2
J: TRBJ2-7
CDR3: CASGRGRAYEQYF
DNA: TGTGCCAGCGGACGGGGCAGGGCGTACGAGCAGTACTTC

size: once
D: -
V: TRBV27
J: TRBJ2-1
CDR3: CASSPGYREQFF
DNA: TGTGCCAGCAGTCCCGGATACAGAGAGCAGTTCTTC

size: -
D: -
V: TRBV5-8
J: TRBJ2-3
CDR3: CASSLEAVGPDTQYF
DNA: TGTGCCAGCAGCTTGGAGGCGGTGGGACCAGATACGCAGTATTTT

size: few
D: TRBD1
V: TRBV28
J: TRBJ1-5
CDR3: CASTPTGRVGQPQHF
DNA: TGTGCCAGCACCCCGACAGGGCGGGTGGGTCAGCCCCAGCATTTT

size: -
D: TRBD2
V: TRBV18
J: TRBJ2-7
CDR3: CASSPPGTSGPYEQYF
DNA: TGTGCCAGCTCACCACCTGGGACTAGCGGGCCCTACGAGCAGTACTTC

size: -
D: -
V: TRBV28
J: TRBJ1-5
CDR3: CASRLMGGDQPQHF
DNA: TGTGCCAGCAGACTTATGGGTGGGGATCAGCCCCAGCATTTT

size: -
D: -
V: TRBV5-4
J: TRBJ2-5
CDR3: CASSLGVQGLQETQYF
DNA: TGTGCCAGCAGCTTGGGGGTCCAGGGCCTTCAAGAGACCCAGTACTTC

size: -
D: TRBD1
V: TRBV29-1
J: TRBJ2-1
CDR3: CSADRTGAYNEQFF
DNA: TGCAGCGCCGATCGGACAGGGGCCTACAATGAGCAGTTCTTC

size: once
D: -
V: TRBV9
J: TRBJ2-3
CDR3: CASSQQGSDTQYF
DNA: TGTGCCAGCAGCCAACAGGGCTCAGATACGCAGTATTTT

size: -
D: -
V: TRBV6-6
J: TRBJ2-7
CDR3: CASSTSGQGDSYEQYF
DNA: -

size: -
D: -
V: TRBV18
J: TRBJ2-7
CDR3: CASSPPTKEQYF
DNA: TGTGCCAGCTCACCACCGACTAAAGAGCAGTACTTC

size: -
D: -
V: TRBV27
J: TRBJ2-5
CDR3: CASSPSGRGTQYF
DNA: TGTGCCAGCAGCCCCAGCGGGCGGGGGACCCAGTACTTC

size: -
D: -
V: TRBV11-2
J: TRBJ1-1
CDR3: CASSWTGAEAFF
DNA: TGTGCCAGCAGCTGGACGGGTGCTGAGGCTTTCTTT

size: -
D: -
V: TRBV5-4
J: TRBJ2-5
CDR3: CASSHPEGGETQYF
DNA: TGTGCCAGCAGCCACCCGGAGGGCGGAGAGACCCAGTACTTC

size: once
D: -
V: TRBV5-1
J: TRBJ2-7
CDR3: CASSLAEPPYEQYF
DNA: TGCGCCAGCAGCTTGGCGGAACCTCCCTACGAGCAGTACTTC

size: -
D: -
V: TRBV4-3
J: TRBJ2-1
CDR3: CANGGGNEQFF
DNA: TGCGCCAACGGGGGAGGCAATGAGCAGTTCTTC

size: -
D: -
V: TRBV9
J: TRBJ2-5
CDR3: CASSPGTRRQETQYF
DNA: TGTGCCAGCAGCCCCGGGACCCGGCGGCAAGAGACCCAGTACTTC

size: -
D: TRBD1
V: TRBV30
J: TRBJ1-5
CDR3: CAWSIGTGEFSNQPQHF
DNA: TGTGCCTGGAGCATAGGGACAGGGGAGTTTAGCAATCAGCCCCAGCATTTT

size: -
D: TRBD2
V: TRBV29-1
J: TRBJ2-7
CDR3: CSVGGELAGGYEQYF
DNA: TGCAGCGTTGGGGGTGAACTAGCGGGAGGGTACGAGCAGTACTTC

size: many
D: -
V: TRBV12-5
J: TRBJ1-1
CDR3: CASGLVVAPRNTEAFF
DNA: TGTGCTAGTGGTTTGGTCGTAGCCCCAAGGAACACTGAAGCTTTCTTT

size: few
D: -
V: TRBV7-3
J: TRBJ1-1
CDR3: CASSPLANTEAFF
DNA: TGTGCCAGCAGCCCTCTAGCGAACACTGAAGCTTTCTTT

size: -
D: -
V: TRBV6-7
J: TRBJ1-3
CDR3: CASSYVRRDQGNPGNTIYF
DNA: TGTGCCAGCAGTTATGTAAGGCGGGACCAAGGAAACCCTGGAAACACCATATATTTT

size: -
D: -
V: TRBV27
J: TRBJ2-1
CDR3: CASSTLLGNEQFF
DNA: TGTGCCAGCAGTACCCTCCTTGGGAATGAGCAGTTCTTC

size: -
D: TRBD1
V: TRBV5-1
J: TRBJ2-1
CDR3: CASSIEGQTYNEQFF
DNA: TGCGCCAGCAGCATTGAGGGACAGACCTACAATGAGCAGTTCTTC

size: -
D: TRBD2
V: TRBV5-4
J: TRBJ2-1
CDR3: CASTPGTDPSGRAVF
DNA: TGTGCCAGCACCCCCGGGACAGATCCTAGCGGGAGGGCGGTCTTC

size: -
D: -
V: TRBV28
J: TRBJ1-2
CDR3: CASRKGHRLNYTF
DNA: TGTGCCAGCAGAAAGGGTCACAGGTTGAATTACACCTTC

size: -
D: -
V: TRBV28
J: TRBJ2-1
CDR3: CASQILGESYNEQFF
DNA: TGTGCCAGTCAAATACTAGGGGAGTCTTACAATGAGCAGTTCTTC

size: -
D: -
V: TRBV10-3
J: TRBJ2-3
CDR3: CAISESGGSTDTQYF
DNA: TGTGCCATCAGTGAGTCCGGCGGGAGCACAGATACGCAGTATTTT

size: -
D: -
V: TRBV6-5
J: TRBJ2-1
CDR3: CASSLGGREQFF
DNA: TGTGCCAGCAGTTTAGGTGGGAGGGAGCAGTTCTTC

size: -
D: TRBD2
V: TRBV5-1
J: TRBJ2-7
CDR3: CASSLNGNLAGVGPTYEQYF
DNA: TGCGCCAGCAGCTTGAACGGTAATCTAGCGGGAGTAGGGCCCACCTACGAGCAGTACTTC

size: -
D: -
V: TRBV6-1
J: TRBJ1-1
CDR3: CASRLDRTTEAFF
DNA: TGTGCCAGCAGGCTAGACAGAACCACTGAAGCTTTCTTT